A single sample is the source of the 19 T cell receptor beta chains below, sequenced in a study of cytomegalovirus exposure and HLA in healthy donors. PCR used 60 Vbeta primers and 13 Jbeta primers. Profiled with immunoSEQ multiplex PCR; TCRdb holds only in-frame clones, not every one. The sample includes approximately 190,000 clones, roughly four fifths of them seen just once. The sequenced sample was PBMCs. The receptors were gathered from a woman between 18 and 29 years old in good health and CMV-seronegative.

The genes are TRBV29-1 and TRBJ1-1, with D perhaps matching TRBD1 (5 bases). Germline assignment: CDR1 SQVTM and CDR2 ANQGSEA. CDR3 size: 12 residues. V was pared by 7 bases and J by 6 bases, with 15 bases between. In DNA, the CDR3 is TGCAGCGCCACGACAGCCCCCGCTGAAGCTTTCTTT. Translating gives CSATTAPAEAFF.

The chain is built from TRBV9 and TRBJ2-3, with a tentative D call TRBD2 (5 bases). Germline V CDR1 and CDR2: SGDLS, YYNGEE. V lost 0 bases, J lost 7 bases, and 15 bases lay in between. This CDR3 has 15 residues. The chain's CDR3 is CASSVEASSHYTQYF. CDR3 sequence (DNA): TGTGCCAGCAGCGTAGAAGCTAGCAGCCATTATACGCAGTATTTT.

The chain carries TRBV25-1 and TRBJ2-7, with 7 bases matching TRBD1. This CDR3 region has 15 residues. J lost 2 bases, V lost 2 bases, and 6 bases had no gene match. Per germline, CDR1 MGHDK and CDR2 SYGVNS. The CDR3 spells CASSEPRTGPYEQYF. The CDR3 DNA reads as TGTGCCAGCAGTGAACCCCGGACAGGCCCCTACGAGCAGTACTTC.

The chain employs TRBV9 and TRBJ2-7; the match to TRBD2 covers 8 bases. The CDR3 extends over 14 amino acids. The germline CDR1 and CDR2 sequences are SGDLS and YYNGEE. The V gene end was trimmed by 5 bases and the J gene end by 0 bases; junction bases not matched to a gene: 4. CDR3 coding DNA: TGTGCCAGCAGTTACAGCGGGAGCTCCTACGAGCAGTACTTC. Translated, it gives CASSYSGSSYEQYF.

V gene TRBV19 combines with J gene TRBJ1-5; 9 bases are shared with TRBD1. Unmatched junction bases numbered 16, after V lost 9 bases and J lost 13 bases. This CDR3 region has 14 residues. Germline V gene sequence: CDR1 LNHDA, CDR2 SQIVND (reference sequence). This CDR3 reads CASVGQGLLIGQHF. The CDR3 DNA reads TGTGCCAGCGTGGGACAGGGTCTGCTTATAGGTCAGCATTTT.

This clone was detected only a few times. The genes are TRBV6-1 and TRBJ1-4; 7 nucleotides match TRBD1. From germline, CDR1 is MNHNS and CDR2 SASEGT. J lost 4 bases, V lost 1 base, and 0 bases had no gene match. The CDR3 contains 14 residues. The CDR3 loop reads CASSEGQGNEKLFF. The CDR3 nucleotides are TGTGCCAGCAGTGAAGGACAGGGTAATGAAAAACTGTTTTTT.

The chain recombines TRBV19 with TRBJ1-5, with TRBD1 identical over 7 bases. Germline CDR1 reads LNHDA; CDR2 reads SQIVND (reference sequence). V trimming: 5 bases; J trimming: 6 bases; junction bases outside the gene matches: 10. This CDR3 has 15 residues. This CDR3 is CASSSRDSLIQPQHF. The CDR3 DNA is TGTGCCAGTAGTTCCCGGGACAGTTTGATTCAGCCCCAGCATTTT.

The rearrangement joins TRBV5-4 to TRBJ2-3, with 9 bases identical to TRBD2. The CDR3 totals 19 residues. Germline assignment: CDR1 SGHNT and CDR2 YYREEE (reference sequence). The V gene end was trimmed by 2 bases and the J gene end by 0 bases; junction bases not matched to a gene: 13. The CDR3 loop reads CASSLRTSALTLSTDTQYF. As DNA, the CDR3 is TGTGCCAGCAGCTTAAGGACTAGCGCACTAACTCTTAGCACAGATACGCAGTATTTT. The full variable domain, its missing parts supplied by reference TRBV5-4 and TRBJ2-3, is ETGVTQSPTHLIKTRGQQVTLRCSSQSGHNTVSWYQQALGQGPQFIFQYYREEENGRGNFPPRFSGLQFPNYSSELNVNALELDDSALYLCASSLRTSALTLSTDTQYFGPGTRLTVL.

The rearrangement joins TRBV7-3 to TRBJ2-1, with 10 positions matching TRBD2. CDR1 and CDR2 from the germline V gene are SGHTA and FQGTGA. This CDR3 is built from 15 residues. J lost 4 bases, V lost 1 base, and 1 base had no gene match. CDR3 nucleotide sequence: TGTGCCAGCAGCTTAAGGACTAGCGGATACAATGAGCAGTTCTTC. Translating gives CASSLRTSGYNEQFF.

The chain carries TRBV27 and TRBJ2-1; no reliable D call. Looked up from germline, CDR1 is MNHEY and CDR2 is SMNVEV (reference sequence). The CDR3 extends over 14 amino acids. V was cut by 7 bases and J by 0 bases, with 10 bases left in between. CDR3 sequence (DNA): TGTGCCAGCATTTCCGGTAGCTCCTACAATGAGCAGTTCTTC. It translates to CASISGSSYNEQFF.

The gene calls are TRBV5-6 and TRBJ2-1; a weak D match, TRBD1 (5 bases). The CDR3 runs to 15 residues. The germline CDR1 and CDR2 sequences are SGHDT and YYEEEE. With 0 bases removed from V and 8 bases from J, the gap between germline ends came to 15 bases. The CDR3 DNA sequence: TGTGCCAGCAGCTTGGGTACAGGCGGAGTTGATGAGCAGTTCTTC. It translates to CASSLGTGGVDEQFF.

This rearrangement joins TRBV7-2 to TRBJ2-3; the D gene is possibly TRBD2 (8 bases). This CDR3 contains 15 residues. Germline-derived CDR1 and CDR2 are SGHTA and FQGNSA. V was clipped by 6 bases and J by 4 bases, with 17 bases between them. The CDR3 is CASRTSGGGPDTQYF. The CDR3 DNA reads TGTGCCAGCAGAACTAGCGGAGGGGGCCCAGATACGCAGTATTTT.

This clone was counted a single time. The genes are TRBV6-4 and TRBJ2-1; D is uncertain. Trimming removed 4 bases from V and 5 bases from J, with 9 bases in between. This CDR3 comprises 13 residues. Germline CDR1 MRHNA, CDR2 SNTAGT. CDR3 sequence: CASSVGRDNEQFF. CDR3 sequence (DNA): TGTGCCAGCAGTGTGGGTCGGGACAATGAGCAGTTCTTC.

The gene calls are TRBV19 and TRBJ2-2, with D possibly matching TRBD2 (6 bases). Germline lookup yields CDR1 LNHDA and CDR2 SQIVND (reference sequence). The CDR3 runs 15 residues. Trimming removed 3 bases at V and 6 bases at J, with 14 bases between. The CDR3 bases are TGTGCCAGTAGTATTAACGGGGGTAGGGCCGGGGAGCTGTTTTTT. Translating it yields CASSINGGRAGELFF.

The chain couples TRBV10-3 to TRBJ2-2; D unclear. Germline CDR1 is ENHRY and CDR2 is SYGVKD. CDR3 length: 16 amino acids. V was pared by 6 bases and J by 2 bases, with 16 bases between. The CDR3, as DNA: TGTGCCATCAGGGATGACAAGTCTCTAAACACCGGGGAGCTGTTTTTT. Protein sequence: CAIRDDKSLNTGELFF.

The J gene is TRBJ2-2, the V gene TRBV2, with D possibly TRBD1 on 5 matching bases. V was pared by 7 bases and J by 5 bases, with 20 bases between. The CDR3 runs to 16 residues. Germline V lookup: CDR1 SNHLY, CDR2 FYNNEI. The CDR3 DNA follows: TGTGCCAGCATTAATTTGGTTAGGGGCGCGACCGGGGAGCTGTTTTTT. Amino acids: CASINLVRGATGELFF.

CDR3 amino acids: CASSNPGQGDAEAFF. CDR3 DNA: TGTGCCAGCAGTAACCCGGGACAGGGGGACGCTGAAGCTTTCTTT. This rearrangement joins TRBV6-1 to TRBJ1-1, with 11 bases aligning to TRBD1. CDR3 length: 15 amino acids. J gave up 6 bases and V 5 bases, and 8 bases lay outside the gene matches. The germline gives CDR1 MNHNS, CDR2 SASEGT.

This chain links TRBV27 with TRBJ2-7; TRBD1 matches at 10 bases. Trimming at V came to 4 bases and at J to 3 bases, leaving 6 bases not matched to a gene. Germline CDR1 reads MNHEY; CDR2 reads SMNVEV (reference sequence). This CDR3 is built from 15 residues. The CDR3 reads CASSSIGQGGYEQYF. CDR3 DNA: TGTGCCAGCAGTTCCATCGGACAGGGGGGCTACGAGCAGTACTTC.

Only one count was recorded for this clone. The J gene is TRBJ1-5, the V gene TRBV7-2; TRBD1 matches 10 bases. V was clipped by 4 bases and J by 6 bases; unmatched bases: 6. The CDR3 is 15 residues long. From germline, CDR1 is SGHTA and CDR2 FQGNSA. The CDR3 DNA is TGTGCCAGCAGCTGGACAGGGGGAGGTGGTCAGCCCCAGCATTTT. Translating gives CASSWTGGGGQPQHF.